This T cell receptor beta chain emerged from a study of Ad26.COV2.S vaccination and SARS-CoV-2 variants. Study-level information: In the COV1001 trial, the donor was in the Ad26.COV2.S arm. Recipients of Ad26.COV2.S got it intramuscularly, once or twice 56 days apart.

This sample's treatment: around 19 received Ad26.COV2.S at low or high dose, single or two shots; about 5 received placebo; per-sample allocation not given. Material that was analyzed had been drawn on day 63 after the first vaccine or placebo injection. At a Boston site, the person donating was an adult of 18-55 years. Method: immunoSEQ multiplex PCR; TCRdb's copy keeps in-frame clones and lacks some. The sample records some 410,000 clones, approximately 90% being singletons. Trimming cost V 3 bases and J 2 bases, with 20 bases left between them. Germline V gene lookup returns CDR1 SGHTA and CDR2 FQGNSA. CDR3 length equals 17 residues. Overall study findings and caveats: Higher spike-specific TCR breadth was found in vaccine recipients than in placebo recipients.

A remark on this clone: Its cognate antigen is unknown.

This rearrangement joins TRBV7-2 to TRBJ2-7; D tentatively reads TRBD1 or TRBD2 (6 bases each). The specimen comprised peripheral blood, sampled in a trial of Ad26.COV2.S vaccine versus placebo. This clonotype was sampled from a person aged 18 to 59 who received the Ad26.COV2.S COVID-19 vaccine or a placebo. CDR3 DNA sequence: TGTGCCAGCAGCTTTCCAAGCGGAACAGGGACTGCCTACGAGCAGTACTTC. It encodes CASSFPSGTGTAYEQYF.